Following are 30 T cell receptor beta chains from one sample sequenced in a study of identical twins' blood T cells. TCRdb re-derived calls from the 5' RACE reads in MiXCR, one entry per CDR3 protein. Of fewer than 450,000 distinct CDR3 sequences listed, about 28% are singletons. Input material: PBMCs. The receptors come from a woman between 18 and 55 years old in good health.

This clonotype was seen only a few times. The chain recombines TRBV6-5 with TRBJ2-3, with TRBD1 identical over 8 bases. The ends lost 2 bases at V and 3 bases at J; junction bases unmatched: 4. CDR3 length: 15 residues. Germline values: CDR1 MNHEY, CDR2 SVGAGI. The CDR3 DNA is TGTGCCAGCAGTTACGCAGGGGGCAGGACAGATACGCAGTATTTT. Amino acid sequence: CASSYAGGRTDTQYF.

This chain uses TRBV11-2 with TRBJ2-5; D is perhaps TRBD1 or TRBD2 (5 bases each). CDR1 and CDR2 (germline): SGHAT, FQNNGV. V was pared by 5 bases and J by 1 base, with 8 bases between. This CDR3 is 13 amino acids long. The CDR3 DNA follows: TGTGCCAGCAGCGAGGGGTGCCAAGAGACCCAGTACTTC. Translating it yields CASSEGCQETQYF.

For this clonotype: This may stem from a read error, because a much larger clone lies one nucleotide away. Because it lacks the conserved phenylalanine or tryptophan at the end, this CDR3 is likely a read error. This chain links TRBV5-6 with TRBJ1-1; D gene uncertain. The germline V and J ends were trimmed by 5 bases and 2 bases, with 10 bases remaining between them. Germline loops: CDR1 SGHDT, CDR2 YYEEEE. CDR3 length: 13 amino acids. CDR3 loop: CASSRPLNTEAFI. The DNA for the CDR3 is TGTGCCAGCAGTCGCCCTCTAAACACTGAAGCTTTCATT.

The rearrangement links TRBV29-1 to TRBJ1-1; 7 nucleotides align to TRBD1. The CDR3 covers 12 residues. Trimming removed 6 bases from V and 5 bases from J; junction bases left unmatched: 6. Germline V gene lookup returns CDR1 SQVTM and CDR2 ANQGSEA. The CDR3 coding sequence is TGCAGCGTATCGACAGGGAGAACTGAAGCTTTCTTT. Translated, it gives CSVSTGRTEAFF.

The chain joins TRBV7-9 to TRBJ1-1; D not certain. Trimming took 3 bases from V and 10 from J, leaving 12 bases between them. The CDR3 has 12 residues. Germline V gene data show CDR1 as SEHNR and CDR2 as FQNEAQ (reference sequence). The CDR3 nucleotides read TGTGCCAGCAGCTTTTCCATTGCGGGAGCTTTCTTT. The encoded protein is CASSFSIAGAFF.

V and J are TRBV5-1 and TRBJ2-2, with a weak D call TRBD1 (6 bases). The V end lost 9 bases, the J end lost 4 bases, and 16 bases lay between the germline ends. Germline V CDR1 and CDR2: SGHRS, YFSETQ. This CDR3 region has 14 residues. The DNA of the CDR3 is TGCGCCACCAAGGAACAGGGCCGCACCGGGGAGCTGTTTTTT. This gives the protein CATKEQGRTGELFF.

The chain couples TRBV19 to TRBJ2-3; 8 bases map to TRBD2. Germline V gene lookup returns CDR1 LNHDA and CDR2 SQIVND (reference sequence). The ends lost 7 bases at V and 6 bases at J; junction bases unmatched: 15. The CDR3 length is 16 residues. CDR3: CASKSQRSGRTDTQYF. CDR3 nucleotide sequence: TGTGCCAGTAAAAGTCAACGCAGCGGGAGAACCGATACGCAGTATTTT.

Regarding this clonotype: The germline gene is not matched at one end of the junction; a read error may be the cause. The chain links TRBV19 to TRBJ1-5; tentative D call: TRBD1 (6 bases). Germline values: CDR1 LNHDA, CDR2 SQIVND (reference sequence). The CDR3 consists of 14 residues. The CDR3 is CASRPGHSNQPQHF. The CDR3, as DNA: TGTGCCAGTAGGCCGGGACATAGCAACCAGCCCCAGCATTTT.

This clonotype was picked up a small number of times. V and J are TRBV15 and TRBJ1-4; TRBD1 might be the D (6 bases). Trimming pared 0 bases from V and 8 bases from J, leaving 13 bases between. Germline values: CDR1 LNHNV, CDR2 YYDKDF (reference sequence). The CDR3 covers 15 residues. CDR3 bases: TGTGCCACCAGCAGAGACGGGGGGCTGAAAGAAAAACTGTTTTTT. Translating gives CATSRDGGLKEKLFF.

This clonotype was observed a few times. The CDR3 nucleotides are TGTGCCAGCAGCCCCTCGGACTCCTCCGGGGAGCTGTTTTTT. Encoded protein: CASSPSDSSGELFF. This chain connects TRBV7-3 to TRBJ2-2; possibly TRBD2 for D (5 bases). The ends were cut back, 5 bases at V and 6 bases at J, with 13 bases in the middle. From germline, CDR1 is SGHTA and CDR2 FQGTGA. The CDR3 consists of 14 residues.

This rearrangement joins TRBV5-1 to TRBJ1-2; TRBD1 matches at 8 bases. Germline V gene sequence: CDR1 SGHRS, CDR2 YFSETQ. This CDR3 has 15 amino acids. J gave up 5 bases and V 3 bases, and 9 bases lay outside the gene matches. CDR3 nucleotide sequence: TGCGCCAGCAGCTCAATGACAGGGGACCTTTATGGCTACACCTTC. Its protein product is CASSSMTGDLYGYTF.

This clonotype has more than one count but fewer than ten. This rearrangement joins TRBV20-1 to TRBJ1-1; unclear D gene. Germline CDR1 DFQATT, CDR2 SNEGSKA (reference sequence). Trimming removed 6 bases from V and 4 bases from J, with 9 bases in between. CDR3 length equals 11 residues. CDR3 sequence (DNA): TGCAGTGCGCGAGGTAGCACTGAAGCTTTCTTT. Translation gives CSARGSTEAFF.

The chain uses TRBV5-4 and TRBJ2-4; the D is unclear. From germline, CDR1 is SGHNT and CDR2 YYREEE (reference sequence). Trimming left V 2 bases short and J 9 bases short, with 15 bases between. The CDR3 is made up of 14 amino acids. The CDR3 reads CASSFGPTVSIQYF. Written as DNA, the CDR3 is TGTGCCAGCAGCTTTGGCCCCACGGTAAGCATTCAGTACTTC.

This clonotype was counted a few times. The chain links TRBV3-1 to TRBJ2-2, with D perhaps being TRBD1 or TRBD2 (5 bases each). Germline V gene data show CDR1 as LGHDT and CDR2 as YNNKEL (reference sequence). Trimming removed 5 bases at V and 0 bases at J, with 10 bases between. The CDR3 runs to 15 residues. The CDR3 DNA sequence: TGTGCCAGCAGCTCTGGGACGGCGAACACCGGGGAGCTGTTTTTT. Its translation: CASSSGTANTGELFF. The entire variable domain, with the rest obtained from reference TRBV3-1 and TRBJ2-2, is as follows: DTAVSQTPKYLVTQMGNDKSIKCEQNLGHDTMYWYKQDSKKFLKIMFSYNNKELIINETVPNRFSPKSPDKAHLNLHINSLELGDSAVYFCASSSGTANTGELFFGEGSRLTVL.

This clonotype was counted only a few times. The CDR3: CASSYSGFGYTF. Written as DNA, the CDR3 is TGTGCCAGCAGCTATTCAGGGTTTGGCTACACCTTC. The J gene is TRBJ1-2, the V gene TRBV7-2, with a possible D match to TRBD1 (5 bases). V lost 4 bases, J lost 7 bases, and 10 bases lay in between. Per germline, CDR1 SGHTA and CDR2 FQGNSA. The CDR3 runs to 12 residues.

A few counts support this clonotype. The chain recombines TRBV20-1 with TRBJ2-3; D call uncertain. This CDR3 region has 10 residues. The germline gives CDR1 DFQATT, CDR2 SNEGSKA (reference sequence). Trimming cost V 3 bases and J 8 bases, with 6 bases left between them. This CDR3 is CSASMGTQYF. CDR3 sequence (DNA): TGCAGTGCTAGTATGGGTACGCAGTATTTT.

This clonotype has a count of ten or more. V usage is TRBV6-4 and J usage is TRBJ1-6, with D tentatively TRBD1 (6 bases). Germline V gene lookup returns CDR1 MRHNA and CDR2 SNTAGT. CDR3 length: 15 residues. V was clipped by 4 bases and J by 6 bases, with 13 bases between them. The CDR3 spells CASSGEPRGNSPLHF. CDR3 bases: TGTGCCAGCAGTGGCGAACCCAGGGGTAATTCACCCCTCCACTTT.

In the case of this clonotype: One junction end does not reproduce the germline sequence, and a read error may be involved. The DNA for the CDR3 is TGTGCCAGCAGTTTCGACAGGGGGGGCACCGGGGAGCTGCTTTTT. The encoded protein is CASSFDRGGTGELLF. The V gene is TRBV6-5, the J gene TRBJ2-2, with TRBD1 matching 9 bases. The CDR3 has 15 residues. Germline CDR1 reads MNHEY; CDR2 reads SVGAGI.

The V and J genes are TRBV6-5 and TRBJ1-2; the D is unclear. The CDR3 consists of 17 residues. V dropped 2 bases and J dropped 4 bases, with 20 bases sitting between them. Germline V CDR1 and CDR2: MNHEY, SVGAGI. CDR3 residues: CASSYGVLRERGYGYTF. CDR3 DNA: TGTGCCAGCAGTTACGGGGTCCTACGGGAGAGAGGCTATGGCTACACCTTC.

This clonotype was detected ten times or more. This chain links TRBV25-1 with TRBJ1-4; D uncertain. Trimming took 6 bases from V and 4 from J, leaving 9 bases between them. The germline gives CDR1 MGHDK, CDR2 SYGVNS. The CDR3 runs 13 residues. The DNA of the CDR3 is TGTGCCAGCAGAGCCGGACGTAATGAAAAACTGTTTTTT. It encodes CASRAGRNEKLFF.

Note on this clonotype: A much larger clone sits a single nucleotide away, making a read error possible. This sequence joins TRBV12-3 or TRBV12-4 and TRBJ1-1, with D hard to call. The CDR3 covers 13 residues. The chain's CDR3 is CASSLNGNTEVFF. In DNA form, the CDR3 reads TGTGCCAGCAGTTTAAACGGTAACACTGAAGTTTTCTTT.

The chain links TRBV10-2 to TRBJ2-1, with 11 bases matching TRBD2. Trimming removed 6 bases from V and 10 bases from J; junction bases left unmatched: 8. Germline V gene lookup returns CDR1 WSHSY and CDR2 SAAADI. The CDR3 covers 14 residues. CDR3 bases: TGCGCCAGCAGCCCCGGGACTAGCGGCTGGGAGCAGTTCTTC. Its translation: CASSPGTSGWEQFF.

This clonotype has only a few counts. This chain joins TRBV7-9 and TRBJ1-4; D not certain. CDR3 length: 16 amino acids. Germline V gives CDR1 SEHNR, CDR2 FQNEAQ (reference sequence). Trimming removed 5 bases from V and 0 bases from J, with 13 bases in between. The CDR3 reads CASSLSISSTNEKLFF. CDR3 DNA sequence: TGTGCCAGCAGCCTCAGTATATCCTCAACTAATGAAAAACTGTTTTTT.

The V call is TRBV6-6, the J call TRBJ2-3; weak D call: TRBD1 (5 bases). Gene TRBJ1-5 matches the end of the DNA better, so the J call may be wrong. The germline V gene encodes CDR1 MNHNY and CDR2 SVGAGI (reference sequence). The CDR3 is 15 residues long. The CDR3 region is CASSYRDAGTDTQHF. CDR3 nucleotides: TGTGCCAGCAGTTACCGGGACGCTGGCACAGATACGCAGCATTTT.

This clonotype was seen a few times. The chain's CDR3 is CSILDRADQPQHF. The CDR3 bases are TGCAGCATACTAGACAGGGCCGATCAGCCCCAGCATTTT. The V gene is TRBV29-1, the J gene TRBJ1-5, with 7 bases fitting TRBD1. Germline V gives CDR1 SQVTM, CDR2 ANQGSEA. V gave up 8 bases and J gave up 5 bases; unmatched junction bases: 9. CDR3 length: 13 amino acids.

The rearrangement joins TRBV10-3 to TRBJ2-1; 7 bases agree with TRBD1. With 9 bases clipped from V and 1 base from J, the junction kept 9 bases outside the gene matches. CDR1 and CDR2 (germline): ENHRY, SYGVKD. The CDR3 has 15 amino acids. The CDR3 bases are TGTGCCATGGGGACAGAGGTTCCTTCCTACAATGAGCAGTTCTTC. Its protein is CAMGTEVPSYNEQFF.

This chain connects TRBV29-1 to TRBJ2-1; tentatively, D is TRBD1 or TRBD2 (6 bases each). Germline V gives CDR1 SQVTM, CDR2 ANQGSEA. The V end was cut by 3 bases, the J end by 4 bases, with 25 bases between. The CDR3 spans 18 residues. The CDR3 region is CSVEGTFVTEGGYNEQFF. Here the CDR3 DNA reads TGCAGCGTTGAGGGGACCTTCGTGACGGAGGGGGGATACAATGAGCAGTTCTTC.

The table lists this clonotype with many counts. CDR3 DNA: TGTGCCGCCCGGACCGAACCCATCTACACCTTC. Amino acids: CAARTEPIYTF. This chain links TRBV10-3 with TRBJ1-2; D ambiguous. CDR1 and CDR2 (germline): ENHRY, SYGVKD. CDR3 length: 11 residues. V dropped 11 bases and J dropped 10 bases, with 17 bases sitting between them.

This clonotype occurred a few times. The rearrangement joins TRBV6-1 to TRBJ1-5, with D unclear. There are 15 residues in the CDR3. Trimming removed 6 bases from V and 8 bases from J, with 20 bases in between. CDR1 and CDR2 from the germline V gene are MNHNS and SASEGT. This chain's CDR3 is CASRSGGAGVEPQHF. CDR3 sequence (DNA): TGTGCCAGCAGATCTGGTGGCGCTGGAGTGGAGCCCCAGCATTTT.

This clonotype was seen a single time. The chain carries TRBV6-2 or TRBV6-3 and TRBJ2-7, with a possible D match to TRBD1 (5 bases). Germline V CDR1 and CDR2: MNHEY, SVGEGT. The V end lost 2 bases, the J end lost 3 bases, and 8 bases lay between the germline ends. This CDR3 spans 13 amino acids. The CDR3 DNA follows: TGTGCCAGCAGTTACCATGACAGCTACGAGCAGTACTTC. It codes for CASSYHDSYEQYF.